This TCR beta chain was profiled in a study of human T cells and chemical hapten exposure. TCRdb passed the RACE reads through MiXCR, listing each CDR3 protein once. The sample records 150,000 to 200,000 distinct CDR3 sequences, around 20% being singletons. Time point reported: patch test 1, 2 weeks after DPC sensitization. The sample's treatment: therapeutic diphenylcyclopropenone sensitization with weekly scalp DPC. Trimming stripped 1 base from V and 5 bases from J, with 15 bases between. This CDR3 comprises 16 residues. The material was whole blood, obtained in connection with sensitization to the hapten diphenylcyclopropenone (DPC). The chain has TRBV12-3 or TRBV12-4 and TRBJ1-5; weak D call: TRBD1 (5 bases). The receptor's source is a woman between 45 and 65 years old with alopecia areata. Some clones in this sample may be carry-over from other donors' samples. The CDR3 coding sequence is TGTGCCAGCAGTTTAGGTTGGAGGGGAGGGTATCAGCCCCAGCATTTT. Protein product: CASSLGWRGGYQPQHF.